This entry is about one T cell receptor (beta chain). Its antigen is unidentified. This entry comes from a study of vaccination and CD4 T cells after COVID-19. About the study: Post-vaccine sampling followed dose two by a median approximately 74 days (range 14 to 241). Either a CEFX pool, an HIV-1 Nef pool, or no peptide was added to control cultures.

Whole-study results and caveats: Convalescent patients had a median roughly 87% of reactive clones appearing only post-vaccination. Early post-infection timepoints were missing, and relatively few convalescent patients were studied.

The treatment is: approximately nine-day PBMC culture with coronavirus spike peptide pools or control peptides (ViraFEST assay). The Oncomine TCR Beta short-read assay generated sequence data from the DNA of cultured CD4+ T cells. TCRdb fed the PCR reads into MiXCR, producing one record per CDR3 protein. The sample consists of approximately 4,600 distinct CDR3 sequences, 43% of them appearing once. V dropped 0 bases and J dropped 4 bases, with 16 bases sitting between them. CDR1 and CDR2 (germline): SGHRS, YFSETQ. The CDR3 has 16 amino acids. Sequencing was performed on CD4+ T cells from blood, cultured in vitro. This receptor was identified in a human donor who had recovered from COVID-19. The chain couples TRBV5-1 to TRBJ2-5; D ambiguous. The CDR3 protein is CASSLAFGPGLETQYF. CDR3 coding DNA: TGCGCCAGCAGCTTGGCCTTTGGTCCAGGATTAGAGACCCAGTACTTC.